The rows below give T cell receptor beta chains drawn from one sample of a study of T cell changes during pregnancy in multiple sclerosis. The protocol was immunoSEQ multiplex PCR, while the TCRdb copy is restricted to in-frame clones and leaves out a portion. The sample shows about 110,000 clones, 91% of them seen only once. The source was peripheral blood, collected before pregnancy. Source of these receptors: a female donor with multiple sclerosis, enrolled in a pregnancy study. CDR3s include the opening cysteine and the closing phenylalanine or tryptophan. D genes are given only for firm matches. Not all rows give a size; the values are once, few, many and, for expanded clones, a class.

size | D | J | V | CDR3 | DNA
- | TRBD1 | TRBJ2-2 | TRBV9 | CASSLRGQGETGELFF | TGTGCCAGCAGCCTAAGGGGACAGGGGGAGACCGGGGAGCTGTTTTTT
- | TRBD2 | TRBJ2-5 | TRBV7-9 | CASSPRLAGGPGETQYF | TGTGCCAGCAGCCCCCGACTAGCGGGAGGGCCTGGAGAGACCCAGTACTTC
once | - | TRBJ1-6 | TRBV25-1 | CASSDVTGYNSPLHF | TGTGCCAGCAGTGATGTGACAGGATATAATTCACCCCTCCACTTT
- | TRBD2 | TRBJ2-5 | TRBV2 | CASSLGTSGDQETQYF | TGTGCCAGCAGTCTGGGGACTAGCGGGGATCAAGAGACCCAGTACTTC
once | TRBD2 | TRBJ2-1 | TRBV5-4 | CASSLLRTSGQSYNEQFF | TGTGCCAGCAGCTTGCTTCGGACTAGCGGCCAATCCTACAATGAGCAGTTCTTC
- | - | TRBJ2-5 | TRBV14 | CASSQAQRETQYF | TGTGCCAGCAGCCAAGCGCAACGGGAGACCCAGTACTTC
- | TRBD1 | TRBJ2-5 | TRBV7-3 | CASSLGQGGWTQYF | TGTGCCAGCAGCCTGGGACAGGGAGGGTGGACCCAGTACTTC
- | - | TRBJ1-2 | TRBV7-2 | CASSSRTDLYGYTF | TGTGCCAGCAGCTCCAGAACCGATCTCTATGGCTACACCTTC
- | TRBD1 | TRBJ2-7 | TRBV19 | CASRRDRAAEQYF | TGTGCCAGTCGCCGGGACAGGGCAGCCGAGCAGTACTTC
once | - | TRBJ1-6 | TRBV10-3 | CAISEGRDGSPLHF | TGTGCCATCAGTGAGGGGAGGGATGGTTCACCCCTCCACTTT
- | - | TRBJ2-6 | TRBV7-2 | CASRLTGANVLTF | TGTGCCAGCAGATTAACAGGGGCCAACGTCCTGACTTTC
- | TRBD2 | TRBJ2-1 | TRBV9 | CASSQSGTSVEQFF | TGTGCCAGCAGCCAATCCGGGACTAGCGTTGAGCAGTTCTTC
- | TRBD1 | TRBJ1-1 | TRBV28 | CASSRQGLNTEAFF | TGTGCCAGCAGTAGACAGGGTTTGAACACTGAAGCTTTCTTT
few | - | TRBJ1-1 | TRBV18 | CASSVRGGRGTEAFF | TGTGCCAGCTCCGTGAGGGGGGGCCGGGGCACTGAAGCTTTCTTT